This TCR beta chain is from a study of cytomegalovirus exposure and HLA in healthy donors. The V gene's germline CDR1 is LNHDA and CDR2 SQIVND (reference sequence). With 3 bases clipped from V and 3 bases from J, the junction kept 11 bases outside the gene matches. There are 17 residues in the CDR3. The PCR made use of 60 Vbeta and 13 Jbeta primers. TCRdb keeps only in-frame clones here, not all; method: immunoSEQ multiplex PCR. The data show roughly 180,000 clones, around 70% seen once. The material sequenced was PBMCs. The rearrangement joins TRBV19 to TRBJ2-1; 7 nucleotides line up with TRBD2. This clonotype was sampled from a male donor in good health and CMV-seronegative. Here the CDR3 DNA reads TGTGCCAGTAGTATCCATTCGCCGGGAGGATACTACAATGAGCAGTTCTTC. It specifies CASSIHSPGGYYNEQFF.